Shown below are 24 T cell receptor beta chains from a single sample sequenced in a study of human T cells and chemical hapten exposure. Time point of the sample: patch test 3, about 24 weeks after DPC sensitization. Treatment in this sample: therapeutic diphenylcyclopropenone sensitization with weekly scalp DPC. TCRdb itself ran the RACE reads through MiXCR, one entry per CDR3 protein. The sample shows some 62,000 distinct CDR3 sequences, approximately 10% of them seen only once. Specimen: whole blood, collected in connection with sensitization to the hapten diphenylcyclopropenone (DPC). These TCRs come from a woman in her 30s with alopecia areata. Some clones in this sample may be carry-over from other donors' samples.

This clonotype occurred a few times. V gene TRBV11-3 combines with J gene TRBJ1-1; a possible D gene is TRBD1 (5 bases). The germline CDR1 and CDR2 sequences are SGHNT and YENEEA. This CDR3 has 14 amino acids. V was trimmed by 2 bases and J by 3 bases, leaving 10 bases between them. The CDR3 sequence: CASSLRGGDTEAFF. The CDR3 DNA follows: TGTGCCAGCAGCTTACGCGGAGGGGACACTGAAGCTTTCTTT.

This clonotype occurred a few times. The rearrangement links TRBV18 to TRBJ2-3, with TRBD2 matching 16 bases. Germline V gives CDR1 KGHSH, CDR2 LQKENI. J gave up 5 bases and V 4 bases, and 15 bases lay outside the gene matches. The CDR3 length is 20 residues. The DNA for the CDR3 is TGTGCCAGCTCACAACTCCGAGGGACTAGCGGGAGGGCCCTCGGAGATACGCAGTATTTT. It specifies CASSQLRGTSGRALGDTQYF.

This clonotype was seen more than once but under ten times. The chain is built from TRBV7-2 and TRBJ1-4, with D hard to call. V was cut by 7 bases and J by 6 bases, with 15 bases left in between. CDR1 SGHTA and CDR2 FQGNSA come from the germline V gene. The CDR3 has 14 amino acids. The CDR3 nucleotides read TGTGCCAGCACCGAGAACCTGAACGATGAAAAACTGTTTTTT. Encoded protein: CASTENLNDEKLFF. Using reference TRBV7-2 and TRBJ1-4 for the parts outside the CDR3, the full variable domain is GAGVSQSPSNKVTEKGKDVELRCDPISGHTALYWYRQSLGQGLEFLIYFQGNSAPDKSGLPSDRFSAERTGGSVSTLTIQRTQQEDSAVYLCASTENLNDEKLFFGSGTQLSVL.

A few counts support this clonotype. V gene TRBV28 combines with J gene TRBJ2-7; D gene unclear. The CDR3 is 16 residues long. V dropped 7 bases and J dropped 0 bases, with 19 bases sitting between them. CDR1 and CDR2 (germline): MDHEN, SYDVKM. CDR3 coding DNA: TGTGCCAGCACCGAACACCTAACTGGTGGCTCCTACGAGCAGTACTTC. This translates into CASTEHLTGGSYEQYF.

This clonotype showed up just a few times. The chain has TRBV4-2 and TRBJ1-4, with D perhaps TRBD1 (6 bases). Germline V gene data show CDR1 as LGHNA and CDR2 as YNFKEQ. This CDR3 contains 14 residues. V shed 6 bases and J shed 7 bases, with 15 bases lying between them. The CDR3, as DNA: TGTGCCAGCAGATCCGGGGGCAACGGTGAAAAACTGTTTTTT. It yields the protein CASRSGGNGEKLFF.

This clonotype appeared many times. Without the conserved terminal phenylalanine or tryptophan, this CDR3 likely stems from a read error. V is TRBV11-3 and J is TRBJ2-1, with a weak D call TRBD2 (5 bases). Germline CDR1 and CDR2: SGHNT and YENEEA. The CDR3 has 13 residues. V shed 4 bases and J shed 7 bases, with 11 bases lying between them. In DNA form, the CDR3 reads TGTGCCAGCAGCTCGGACGGGGATAATGAGCAGTTCTTA. This codes for CASSSDGDNEQFL.

This clonotype has just a few counts. The chain is built from TRBV7-9 and TRBJ1-6, with D maybe TRBD1 (5 bases). Germline V gene sequence: CDR1 SEHNR, CDR2 FQNEAQ (reference sequence). V lost 5 bases and J lost 7, with 6 bases in between. The CDR3 runs to 12 residues. CDR3 amino acids: CASSRGNSPLHF. As DNA, the CDR3 is TGTGCCAGCAGCCGGGGGAATTCACCCCTCCACTTT.

The genes are TRBV14 and TRBJ2-1, with 10 bases fitting TRBD2. Germline lookup yields CDR1 SGHDN and CDR2 FVKESK. The CDR3 totals 14 residues. V was pared by 1 base and J by 15 bases, with 9 bases of the junction left unmatched. The CDR3 protein is CASSQALASGRWFF. CDR3 bases: TGTGCCAGCAGCCAAGCCCTTGCTAGCGGGAGATGGTTCTTC.

This clonotype was recorded a few times. V is TRBV7-2 and J is TRBJ2-5, with a tentative D call TRBD1 (5 bases). From germline, CDR1 is SGHTA and CDR2 FQGNSA. The CDR3 has 15 amino acids. V shed 1 base and J shed 1 base, with 10 bases lying between them. Here the CDR3 DNA reads TGTGCCAGCAGCTTAGTGAGACAGACCCAAGAGACCCAGTACTTC. It is translated as CASSLVRQTQETQYF.

The chain is built from TRBV29-1 and TRBJ2-1; maybe TRBD1 (6 bases). The CDR3 is made up of 14 amino acids. V was pared by 4 bases and J by 7 bases, with 17 bases between. Per germline, CDR1 SQVTM and CDR2 ANQGSEA. The CDR3 region has the DNA TGCAGCGTTGTACAGGGAGAGGTTGGTAATGAGCAGTTCTTC. Translated, it gives CSVVQGEVGNEQFF.

The table lists this clonotype with many counts. V usage is TRBV18 and J usage is TRBJ2-3; perhaps TRBD1 as D (6 bases). There are 13 residues in the CDR3. V lost 2 bases and J 5 bases, leaving 8 bases between the germline ends. CDR1 KGHSH and CDR2 LQKENI come from the germline V gene. The CDR3 bases are TGTGCCAGCTCACCATCCAGGGGAGATACGCAGTATTTT. Its protein is CASSPSRGDTQYF.

CDR3 region: CASTLGNTEAFF. For the CDR3, the DNA is TGTGCCAGCACCCTTGGGAACACTGAAGCTTTCTTT. The V and J genes are TRBV12-3 or TRBV12-4 and TRBJ1-1; no definite D call. This CDR3 spans 12 amino acids. Trimming stripped 7 bases from V and 1 base from J, with 7 bases between.

Many counts were recorded for this clonotype. J is TRBJ2-2 and V is TRBV10-3; possibly TRBD1 for D (6 bases). The germline V and J ends were trimmed by 0 bases and 5 bases, with 10 bases remaining between them. The CDR3 is made up of 15 amino acids. The germline V gene has CDR1 ENHRY and CDR2 SYGVKD. The CDR3: CAISESTGLTGELFF. CDR3 coding DNA: TGTGCCATCAGTGAGTCCACAGGGTTAACCGGGGAGCTGTTTTTT.

This clonotype was observed a few times. The chain links TRBV12-3 or TRBV12-4 to TRBJ1-1, with D perhaps matching TRBD1 (6 bases). V shed 3 bases and J shed 6 bases, with 8 bases lying between them. CDR3 length: 12 amino acids. CDR3 in DNA: TGTGCCAGCAGTTTTAAGGGGGCTGAAGCTTTCTTT. This sequence encodes CASSFKGAEAFF.

This clonotype was found many times. J is TRBJ2-1 and V is TRBV11-2; D is ambiguous. The CDR3 is made up of 12 amino acids. Germline values: CDR1 SGHAT, CDR2 FQNNGV. V lost 0 bases and J 15 bases, leaving 12 bases between the germline ends. The CDR3 loop is CASSLDPRWRFF. CDR3 bases: TGTGCCAGCAGCTTAGATCCCCGATGGCGGTTCTTC.

This clonotype was found a few times. The chain combines TRBV7-2 with TRBJ2-3; 12 bases align to TRBD2. J lost 7 bases, V lost 5 bases, and 10 bases had no gene match. The CDR3 runs 16 residues. Germline V CDR1 and CDR2: SGHTA, FQGNSA. The CDR3 protein is CASSALAGGPLNTQYF. As DNA, the CDR3 is TGTGCCAGCAGCGCACTAGCGGGGGGCCCCTTAAATACGCAGTATTTT.

This clonotype was counted a few times. This rearrangement joins TRBV29-1 to TRBJ1-2; no clear D gene. The germline V gene has CDR1 SQVTM and CDR2 ANQGSEA. Trimming shortened V by 4 bases and J by 8 bases, and 17 bases separated the two germline ends. The CDR3 is 13 residues long. CDR3 DNA: TGCAGCGTTGTTCTCACCATGAAATCGGGCTACACCTTC. This encodes CSVVLTMKSGYTF. The full variable domain, with the rest looked up from reference TRBV29-1 and TRBJ1-2, is SAVISQKPSRDICQRGTSLTIQCQVDSQVTMMFWYRQQPGQSLTLIATANQGSEATYESGFVIDKFPISRPNLTFSTLTVSNMSPEDSSIYLCSVVLTMKSGYTFGSGTRLTVV.

This clonotype showed up just a few times. One junction end does not reproduce the germline sequence, and a read error may be involved. The chain couples TRBV28 to TRBJ2-3, with D tentatively TRBD1 (7 bases). The germline V gene has CDR1 MDHEN and CDR2 SYDVKM. CDR3 length equals 13 residues. CDR3 protein: CACRGDGTDTQYF. The CDR3 coding sequence is TGTGCCTGCAGGGGGGATGGCACAGATACGCAGTATTTT.

In its sample, this clonotype was seen a few times. This chain connects TRBV6-2 or TRBV6-3 to TRBJ2-6; a weak D match, TRBD1 (5 bases). The CDR3 has 20 residues. Germline V gene sequence: CDR1 MNHEY, CDR2 SVGEGT. V shed 5 bases and J shed 0 bases, with 23 bases lying between them. The CDR3 bases are TGTGCCAGCAGTCAACTTCCGCCAGGGCCTTTTGGCTCTGGGGCCAACGTCCTGACTTTC. Protein sequence: CASSQLPPGPFGSGANVLTF.

The J gene is TRBJ2-4, the V gene TRBV6-6, with D tentatively TRBD2 (6 bases). This CDR3 region has 16 residues. Germline lookup yields CDR1 MNHNY and CDR2 SVGAGI (reference sequence). V was cut by 4 bases and J by 5 bases, with 18 bases left in between. In nucleotides, the CDR3 is TGTGCCAGCAGTTTCTCCCGACTAGTTAGGGAAAACATTCAGTACTTC. Its protein product is CASSFSRLVRENIQYF.

In its sample, this clonotype was seen many times. The chain has TRBV20-1 and TRBJ1-2; tentative D call: TRBD1 (5 bases). V lost 0 bases and J lost 4, with 12 bases in between. Germline CDR1 and CDR2: DFQATT and SNEGSKA (reference sequence). The CDR3 sequence is 14 residues long. The CDR3 spells CSARDTAGTYGYTF. The CDR3 DNA follows: TGCAGTGCTAGAGATACTGCAGGGACCTATGGCTACACCTTC.

V and J are TRBV6-2 or TRBV6-3 and TRBJ2-3; possible D gene TRBD2, 5 bases. The V end was cut by 4 bases, the J end by 4 bases, with 15 bases between. The CDR3 consists of 15 residues. Germline V gives CDR1 MNHEY, CDR2 SVGEGT. CDR3 DNA sequence: TGTGCCAGCAGTTCCGACCCAGCGAGGGCAGATACGCAGTATTTT. Translation: CASSSDPARADTQYF.

The chain recombines TRBV10-1 with TRBJ2-7; D is ambiguous. With 3 bases removed from V and 2 bases from J, the gap between germline ends came to 11 bases. In germline, CDR1 is WNHNN, CDR2 SYGVQD (reference sequence). The CDR3 extends over 14 amino acids. The CDR3 is CASSDEPRPYEQYF. For the CDR3, the DNA is TGCGCCAGCAGTGATGAGCCCCGTCCCTACGAGCAGTACTTC.

In this sample, this clonotype turned up many times. The chain employs TRBV5-1 and TRBJ2-1; 10 nucleotides agree with TRBD2. The CDR3 spans 13 residues. Germline CDR1 reads SGHRS; CDR2 reads YFSETQ. DNA for the CDR3: TGCGCTTCTAGCGGGGGATTTTACAATGAGCAGTTCTTC. This sequence encodes CASSGGFYNEQFF.